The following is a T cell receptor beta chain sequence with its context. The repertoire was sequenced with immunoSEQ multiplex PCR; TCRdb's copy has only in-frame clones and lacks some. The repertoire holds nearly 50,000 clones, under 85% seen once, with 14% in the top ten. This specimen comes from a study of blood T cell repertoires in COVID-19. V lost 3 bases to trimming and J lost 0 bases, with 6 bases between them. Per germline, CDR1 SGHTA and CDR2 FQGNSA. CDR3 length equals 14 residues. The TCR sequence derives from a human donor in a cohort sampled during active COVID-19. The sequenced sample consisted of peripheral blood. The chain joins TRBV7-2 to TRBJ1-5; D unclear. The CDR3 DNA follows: TGTGCCAGCAGCTTCACAGATAGCAATCAGCCCCAGCATTTT. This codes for CASSFTDSNQPQHF.